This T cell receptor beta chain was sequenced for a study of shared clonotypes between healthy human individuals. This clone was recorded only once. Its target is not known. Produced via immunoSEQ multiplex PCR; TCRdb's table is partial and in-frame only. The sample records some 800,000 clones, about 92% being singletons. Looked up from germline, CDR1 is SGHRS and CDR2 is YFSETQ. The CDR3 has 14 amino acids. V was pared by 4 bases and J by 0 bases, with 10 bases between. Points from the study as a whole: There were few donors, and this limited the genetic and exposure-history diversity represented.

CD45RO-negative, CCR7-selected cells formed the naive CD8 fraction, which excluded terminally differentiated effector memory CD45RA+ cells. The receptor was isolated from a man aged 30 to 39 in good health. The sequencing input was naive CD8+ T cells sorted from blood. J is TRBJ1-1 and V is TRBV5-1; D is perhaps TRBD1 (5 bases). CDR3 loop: CASSTDILNTEAFF. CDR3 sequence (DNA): TGCGCCAGCAGCACGGACATACTGAACACTGAAGCTTTCTTT. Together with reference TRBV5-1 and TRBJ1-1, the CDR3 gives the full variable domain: KAGVTQTPRYLIKTRGQQVTLSCSPISGHRSVSWYQQTPGQGLQFLFEYFSETQRNKGNFPGRFSGRQFSNSRSEMNVSTLELGDSALYLCASSTDILNTEAFFGQGTRLTVV.